The clone carrying this TCR beta chain was seen a handful of times. Its antigen is as yet unknown. These data come from a study of blood T cells in healthy people across ages. The study's findings and limits: Investigators viewed diversity estimates from one million T cells as underestimates, the study reported. Because sorting was not performed, PBMCs prevented conclusive naive versus antigen-experienced comparison. Among T cells, TCR beta diversity per million cells dropped roughly linearly as age rose.

Each sample had at least 7 million PBMCs isolated. The V segment lost 4 bases and the J segment 1 base; nucleotides outside the gene matches: 3. The CDR3 spans 14 residues. Germline V gene data show CDR1 as SGHRS and CDR2 as YFSETQ. A second PCR, run for about 7 to 11 cycles, used a sample-barcoded 5' primer plus a J-beta primer mix. TCRdb recomputed calls from the 5' RACE reads with MiXCR, one row per CDR3 protein. The table has about 1 million distinct CDR3 sequences, 35% to 50% seen once. The receptor's source is an older woman in good health. Sequences were obtained from blood. V gene TRBV5-1 combines with J gene TRBJ2-5; 8 nucleotides agree with TRBD2. The CDR3, as DNA: TGCGCCAGCAGCGTCGGGGGGGTCCAAGAGACCCAGTACTTC. Protein: CASSVGGVQETQYF.